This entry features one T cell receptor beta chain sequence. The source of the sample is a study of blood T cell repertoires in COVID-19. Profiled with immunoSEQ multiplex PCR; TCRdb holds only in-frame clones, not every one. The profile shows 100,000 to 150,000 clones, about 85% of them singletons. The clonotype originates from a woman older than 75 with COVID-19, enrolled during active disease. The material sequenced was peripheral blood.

The CDR3 loop is CASSYLGGGDNEQFF. As DNA, the CDR3 is TGTGCCAGCAGTTATCTGGGCGGGGGAGACAATGAGCAGTTCTTC. V and J are TRBV6-5 and TRBJ2-1; 7 bases fit TRBD2. V was clipped by 3 bases and J by 5 bases; unmatched bases: 7. The CDR3 has 15 amino acids. Germline CDR1 MNHEY, CDR2 SVGAGI.